This T cell receptor (beta chain) comes out of a study of shared clonotypes between healthy human individuals. As handled by the study authors: ImmunoSEQ output held junction-only sequences without quality scores, so filtering differed. Measured with immunoSEQ multiplex PCR; TCRdb has only the in-frame clones, and not every one. V and J calls and clone size are copied from that table; D and trimming were computed from the DNA. The profile shows millions of clones, roughly 94% of them singletons. This clone was detected only once. Its antigen is not known. Study findings and constraints: It was the non-shared clonotypes that had lower generation probabilities than clonotypes shared by all four donors.

Everyone who donated was a Caucasian adult who lived in Nashville, Tennessee. The receptor was isolated from a man between 18 and 29 years old in good health. Sequencing was done on a sample of naive CD4+ T cells sorted from blood. Specified subset: CD45RA+ positively selected.

The CDR3 DNA reads TGTGCCAGCAGCTCCGGATACTCTAATGAAAAACTGTTTTTT. It translates to CASSSGYSNEKLFF. V is TRBV11-2 and J is TRBJ1-4, with D unresolved. The CDR3 is 14 amino acids. Germline CDR1 reads SGHAT; CDR2 reads FQNNGV. Trimming shortened V by 4 bases and J by 3 bases, and 9 bases separated the two germline ends.